This entry describes one TCR beta chain. Its cognate antigen is unknown. Pools of viral peptides were used by the ViraFEST assay to expand antigen-specific CD4+ T cells ahead of sequencing. Following 10 days of culture, CD4+ T cells were isolated. Each participant was given two doses of one vaccine (BNT162b2 or mRNA-1273). Method: immunoSEQ multiplex PCR; TCRdb's copy keeps in-frame clones and lacks some. The sample records approximately 65,000 clones, around 70% being singletons. The sample originates from a study of vaccination effects on CD4 cells after COVID-19. The CDR3 is 18 amino acids. Trimming took 0 bases from V and 2 from J, leaving 18 bases between them. Germline CDR1 reads MNHEY; CDR2 reads SVGEGT.

The sample consisted of CD4+ T cells from PBMCs cultured with HCoV-229E spike peptides, taken after COVID-19 vaccination. The chain carries TRBV6-2 or TRBV6-3 and TRBJ2-3; D uncertain. The origin of this receptor is a human donor who received a COVID-19 vaccine. CDR3 sequence (DNA): TGTGCCAGCAGTTACTCGGGGTTTCGATTAGCCTACACAGATACGCAGTATTTT. Its protein is CASSYSGFRLAYTDTQYF.